This TCR beta chain derives from a study of technical replicates of blood from several donors. This CDR3 has 15 amino acids. The germline V gene has CDR1 SGHAT and CDR2 FQNNGV. V shed 3 bases and J 4 bases; nucleotides not matched to a gene: 6. The table came from immunoSEQ multiplex PCR; TCRdb's copy has only in-frame clones and leaves some out. The table shows about 82,000 clones, with just over 95% occurring only once. Sequenced material: T cells isolated from PBMCs. This chain links TRBV11-2 with TRBJ2-1, with 7 positions matching TRBD2. The sequence was obtained from a human donor in good health. Here the CDR3 reads CASSLIGTIYNEQFF. The CDR3 DNA is TGTGCCAGCAGCTTGATCGGGACTATATACAATGAGCAGTTCTTC.